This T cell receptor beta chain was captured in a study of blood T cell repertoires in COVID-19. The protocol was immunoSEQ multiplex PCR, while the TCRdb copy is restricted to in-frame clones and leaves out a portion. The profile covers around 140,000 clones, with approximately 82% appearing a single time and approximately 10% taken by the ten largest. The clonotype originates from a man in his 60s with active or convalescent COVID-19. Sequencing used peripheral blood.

As DNA, the CDR3 is TGTGCCAGTCAGGGGGGAGCAGTAGCCAAAAACATTCAGTACTTC. Its translation: CASQGGAVAKNIQYF. V is TRBV2 and J is TRBJ2-4, with D possibly being TRBD1 (7 bases). Germline V gene lookup returns CDR1 SNHLY and CDR2 FYNNEI. The CDR3 sequence is 15 residues long. V was cut by 9 bases and J by 0 bases, with 15 bases left in between.